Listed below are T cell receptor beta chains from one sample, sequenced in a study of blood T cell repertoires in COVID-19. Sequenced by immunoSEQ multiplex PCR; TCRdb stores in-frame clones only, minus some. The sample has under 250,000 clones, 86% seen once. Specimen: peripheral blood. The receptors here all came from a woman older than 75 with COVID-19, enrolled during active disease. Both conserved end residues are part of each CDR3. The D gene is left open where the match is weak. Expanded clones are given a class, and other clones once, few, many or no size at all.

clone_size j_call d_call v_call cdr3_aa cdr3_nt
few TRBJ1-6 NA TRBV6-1 CASSEATLDRSPLHF TGTGCCAGCAGTGAAGCAACTTTAGACAGATCACCCCTCCACTTT
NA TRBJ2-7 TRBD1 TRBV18 CASSPQGADYEQYF TGTGCCAGCTCACCACAGGGGGCTGACTACGAGCAGTACTTC
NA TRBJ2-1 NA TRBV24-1 CATSDLGNSEQFF TGTGCCACCAGTGATTTGGGCAATAGCGAGCAGTTCTTC
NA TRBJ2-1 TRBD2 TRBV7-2 CASSLAPGTTHNEQFF TGTGCCAGCAGCTTAGCCCCCGGGACTACCCACAATGAGCAGTTCTTC
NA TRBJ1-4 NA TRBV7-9 CASSLDGVGEKLFF TGTGCCAGCAGCTTAGACGGGGTTGGTGAAAAACTGTTTTTT
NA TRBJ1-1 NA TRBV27 CASSLARLQNTEAFF TGTGCCAGCAGTTTAGCCCGTTTACAGAACACTGAAGCTTTCTTT
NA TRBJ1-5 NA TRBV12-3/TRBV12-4 CASSLQSNQPQHF TGTGCCAGCAGTTTACAGAGCAATCAGCCCCAGCATTTT
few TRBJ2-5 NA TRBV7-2 CASSLVLARQETQYF TGTGCCAGCAGCTTAGTTCTAGCTAGGCAAGAGACCCAGTACTTC
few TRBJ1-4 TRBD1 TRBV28 CASRRRQGRSQEKLFF TGTGCCAGCAGAAGAAGACAGGGCCGATCACAGGAAAAACTGTTTTTT
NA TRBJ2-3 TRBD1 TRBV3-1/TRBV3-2 CASSPRDRGHTDTQYF TGTGCCAGCAGCCCCCGGGACAGGGGACACACAGATACGCAGTATTTT
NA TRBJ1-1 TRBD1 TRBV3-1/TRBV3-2 CASSQVTGGGTEAFF TGTGCCAGCAGCCAAGTGACAGGGGGGGGAACTGAAGCTTTCTTT
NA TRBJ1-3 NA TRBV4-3 CASSQEWPSSGNTIYF TGCGCCAGCAGCCAAGAATGGCCCTCCTCTGGAAACACCATATATTTT
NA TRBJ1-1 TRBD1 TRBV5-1 CASSDQGENTEAFF TGCGCCAGCAGCGACCAGGGGGAGAACACTGAAGCTTTCTTT
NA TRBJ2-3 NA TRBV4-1 CASSRTPGSVVIPDTQYF TGCGCCAGCAGCCGCACACCCGGGAGCGTCGTTATTCCAGATACGCAGTATTTT
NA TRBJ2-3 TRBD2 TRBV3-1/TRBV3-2 CASSQRTSGTDTQYF TGTGCCAGCAGCCAAAGGACTAGCGGCACAGATACGCAGTATTTT
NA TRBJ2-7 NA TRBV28 CASSFNRPYEQYF TGTGCCAGCAGTTTTAACAGACCCTACGAGCAGTACTTC
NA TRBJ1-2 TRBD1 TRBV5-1 CASSLTDRVDGYTF TGCGCCAGCAGCTTGACCGACAGGGTCGATGGCTACACCTTC
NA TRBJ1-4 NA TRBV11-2 CASSPGQGMAEKLFF TGTGCCAGCAGCCCAGGGCAGGGGATGGCTGAAAAACTGTTTTTT
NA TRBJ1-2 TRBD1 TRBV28 CASSLEGQGIYGYTF TGTGCCAGCAGTTTAGAGGGACAGGGTATCTATGGCTACACCTTC
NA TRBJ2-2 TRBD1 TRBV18 CASSADRRTGELFF TGTGCCAGCTCAGCGGACAGGAGGACCGGGGAGCTGTTTTTT
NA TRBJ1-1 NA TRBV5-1 CASSFTQGRTEAFF TGCGCCAGCAGCTTTACCCAGGGTCGGACTGAAGCTTTCTTT
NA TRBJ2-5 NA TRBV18 CASSPEEGSGTQYF TGTGCCAGCTCACCGGAGGAAGGGTCTGGGACCCAGTACTTC
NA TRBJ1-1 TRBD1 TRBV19 CASGTGQKYTEAFF TGTGCCAGCGGAACGGGACAGAAGTACACTGAAGCTTTCTTT
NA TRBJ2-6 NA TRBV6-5 CASAGGSSGANVLTF TGTGCCAGCGCAGGGGGGAGCTCTGGGGCCAACGTCCTGACTTTC
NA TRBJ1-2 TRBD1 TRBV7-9 CASSFGDSIPRGYTF TGTGCCAGCAGCTTCGGGGACAGCATCCCGAGAGGCTACACCTTC
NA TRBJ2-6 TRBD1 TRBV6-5 CASSSDRAGANVLTF TGTGCCAGCAGTTCTGACAGGGCTGGGGCCAACGTCCTGACTTTC
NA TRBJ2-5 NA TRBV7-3 CASSVGQGQTQYF TGTGCCAGCAGCGTAGGGCAGGGCCAGACCCAGTACTTC
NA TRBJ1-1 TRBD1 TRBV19 CASSIKGAKTEAFF TGTGCCAGTAGTATTAAGGGGGCCAAAACTGAAGCTTTCTTT
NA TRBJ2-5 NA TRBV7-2 CASSPRGRETQYF TGTGCCAGCAGCCCCCGGGGAAGAGAGACCCAGTACTTC
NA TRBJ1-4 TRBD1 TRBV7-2 CASSFRQGADKLFF TGTGCCAGCAGCTTCAGACAGGGGGCAGACAAACTGTTTTTT
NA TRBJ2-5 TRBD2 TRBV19 CASSGEGRLSQYF TGTGCCAGTAGTGGGGAGGGGCGTCTTTCCCAGTACTTC
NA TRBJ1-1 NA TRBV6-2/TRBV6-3 CASSLTGAVNIGAFF TGTGCCAGCAGCCTTACTGGGGCGGTTAATATTGGAGCTTTCTTT
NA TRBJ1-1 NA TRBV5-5 CASSLVGLENTEAFF TGTGCCAGCAGCTTGGTTGGACTCGAGAACACTGAAGCTTTCTTT
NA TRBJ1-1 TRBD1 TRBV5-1 CASSLGQVGTEAFF TGCGCCAGCAGCCTGGGACAGGTCGGCACTGAAGCTTTCTTT
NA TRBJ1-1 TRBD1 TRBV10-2 CASRTGASEAFF TGCGCCAGCCGGACAGGGGCCAGTGAAGCTTTCTTT
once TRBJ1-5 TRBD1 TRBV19 CASNIGQEYNQPQHF TGTGCCAGCAACATTGGACAGGAGTACAATCAGCCCCAGCATTTT
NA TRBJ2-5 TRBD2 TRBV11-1 CASGPGGASETQYF TGTGCCAGCGGTCCGGGAGGGGCCTCGGAGACCCAGTACTTC
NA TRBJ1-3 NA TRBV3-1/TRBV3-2 CASSKRQVTSGNTIYF TGTGCCAGCAGCAAAAGACAGGTGACCTCTGGAAACACCATATATTTT
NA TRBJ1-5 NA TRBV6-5 CASSSDAADQPQHF TGTGCCAGCAGTTCCGATGCGGCAGATCAGCCCCAGCATTTT
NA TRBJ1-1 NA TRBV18 CASSPNMNTEAFF TGTGCCAGCTCACCTAATATGAACACTGAAGCTTTCTTT
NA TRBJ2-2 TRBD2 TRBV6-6 CASGQRGGLSTGELFF TGTGCCAGCGGTCAGCGGGGGGGCCTTAGCACCGGGGAGCTGTTTTTT
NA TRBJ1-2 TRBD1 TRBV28 CASSLWTGAGYGYTF TGTGCCAGCAGTTTATGGACAGGGGCGGGCTATGGCTACACCTTC
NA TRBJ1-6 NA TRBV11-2 CASSRQSDNSPLHF TGTGCCAGCAGCCGACAGAGCGATAATTCACCCCTCCACTTT
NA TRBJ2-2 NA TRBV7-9 CASSDSYANTGELFF TGTGCCAGCAGCGACAGTTACGCGAACACCGGGGAGCTGTTTTTT
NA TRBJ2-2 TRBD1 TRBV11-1 CASSPDPTGGTGELFF TGTGCCAGCAGCCCTGACCCTACAGGGGGCACCGGGGAGCTGTTTTTT
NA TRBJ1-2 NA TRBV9 CASSAEALQGPNYGYTF TGTGCCAGCAGCGCCGAGGCCCTACAGGGCCCCAACTATGGCTACACCTTC
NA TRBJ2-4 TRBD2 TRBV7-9 CASSTGGLAGIKGHIQYF TGTGCCAGCAGCACCGGAGGGCTAGCGGGTATCAAGGGGCACATTCAGTACTTC
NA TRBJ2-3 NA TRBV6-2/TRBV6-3 CASSYRRGRPADTQYF TGTGCCAGCAGTTACCGGAGGGGGCGACCGGCAGATACGCAGTATTTT